A single sample is the source of the 11 T cell receptor beta chains below, sequenced in a study of blood T cell repertoires in COVID-19 (dated by TCRdb to 2018 to 2020). Libraries came from the immunoSEQ multiplex PCR assay. Not all clones reach the TCRdb copy of this immuneACCESS table, which keeps in-frame sequences only. Checked studies attribute under half of the gap to unresolved V genes and leave the rest unexplained. This sample gives approximately 280,000 clones in total; roughly 90% of them show up just once. The ten largest clones take up around 1.7% of the sample. Sequencing was carried out using PBMCs or T cells enriched from blood (not recorded which). Receptors were obtained from a woman aged 18-29 years with acute COVID-19.

The V call is TRBV18, the J call TRBJ2-7; tentative D call: TRBD1 (5 bases). From germline, CDR1 is KGHSH and CDR2 LQKENI. The V end lost 0 bases, the J end lost 3 bases, and 6 bases lay between the germline ends. The CDR3 covers 13 residues. DNA for the CDR3: TGTGCCAGCTCACCACCAGACAGCTACGAGCAGTACTTC. This translates into CASSPPDSYEQYF. The full variable domain, rest sourced from reference TRBV18 and TRBJ2-7, is NAGVMQNPRHLVRRRGQEARLRCSPMKGHSHVYWYRQLPEEGLKFMVYLQKENIIDESGMPKERFSAEFPKEGPSILRIQQVVRGDSAAYFCASSPPDSYEQYFGPGTRLTVT.

The rearrangement uses TRBV28 and TRBJ1-4, with D possibly TRBD1 on 6 matching bases. The CDR3 extends over 15 amino acids. Germline V gene lookup returns CDR1 MDHEN and CDR2 SYDVKM. The V end lost 4 bases, the J end lost 6 bases, and 15 bases lay between the germline ends. CDR3 protein: CASSSQDRRHEKLFF. The CDR3 DNA follows: TGTGCCAGCAGTTCCCAAGACAGGAGACATGAAAAACTGTTTTTT. The whole variable domain, remainder taken from reference TRBV28 and TRBJ1-4, is DVKVTQSSRYLVKRTGEKVFLECVQDMDHENMFWYRQDPGLGLRLIYFSYDVKMKEKGDIPEGYSVSREKKERFSLILESASTNQTSMYLCASSSQDRRHEKLFFGSGTQLSVL.

The CDR3 spells CASSLGSGSTNEQFF. The CDR3 DNA is TGTGCCAGTAGTTTAGGTAGCGGGAGCACGAATGAGCAGTTCTTC. The chain is built from TRBV19 and TRBJ2-1, with TRBD2 matching over 9 bases. Germline trimming cut 5 bases from V and 7 bases from J; bases unmatched to any gene: 9. The CDR3 has 15 residues. Germline-derived CDR1 and CDR2 are LNHDA and SQIVND (reference sequence).

This clone was seen a single time. The chain links TRBV24-1 to TRBJ2-1; 10 bases map to TRBD2. Germline V CDR1 and CDR2: KGHDR, SFDVKD. This CDR3 is 16 amino acids long. Trimming took 4 bases from V and 2 from J; bases not matched to a gene: 4. CDR3 protein: CATSDVSGRTYNEQFF. In nucleotides, the CDR3 is TGTGCCACCAGTGACGTTAGCGGGAGGACCTACAATGAGCAGTTCTTC.

The rearrangement uses TRBV3-1 (or the pseudogene TRBV3-2) and TRBJ1-1; a possible D gene is TRBD1 (5 bases). Per the germline V gene, CDR1 is LGHDT and CDR2 is YNNKEL (reference sequence). The CDR3 totals 16 residues. V was cut by 1 base and J by 1 base, with 13 bases left in between. The CDR3 sequence: CASSQGSDGANTEAFF. The DNA for the CDR3 is TGTGCCAGCAGCCAAGGGAGTGATGGGGCGAACACTGAAGCTTTCTTT.

The chain couples TRBV30 to TRBJ1-3, with D uncertain. Germline V CDR1 and CDR2: GTSNPN, SVGIG (reference sequence). The germline V and J ends were trimmed by 1 base and 5 bases, with 3 bases remaining between them. The CDR3 totals 11 residues. The CDR3 region is CAWSGRNTIYF. The CDR3 region has the DNA TGTGCCTGGAGTGGGCGAAACACCATATATTTT.

The chain employs TRBV5-5 and TRBJ2-7; possibly TRBD2 for D (5 bases). V was clipped by 0 bases and J by 4 bases, with 17 bases between them. Germline V gives CDR1 SGHKS, CDR2 YYEKEE (reference sequence). The CDR3 runs 16 residues. CDR3 sequence: CASSLVEGALGYEQYF. CDR3 DNA sequence: TGTGCCAGCAGCTTGGTCGAGGGAGCCTTGGGGTACGAGCAGTACTTC. Looking up the rest from reference TRBV5-5 and TRBJ2-7 gives the full variable domain: DAGVTQSPTHLIKTRGQQVTLRCSPISGHKSVSWYQQVLGQGPQFIFQYYEKEERGRGNFPDRFSARQFPNYSSELNVNALLLGDSALYLCASSLVEGALGYEQYFGPGTRLTVT.

This chain joins TRBV7-9 and TRBJ2-7; D is unclear. Trimming took off 5 bases at V and 7 bases at J, with 12 bases between the two ends. The germline CDR1 and CDR2 sequences are SEHNR and FQNEAQ (reference sequence). There are 12 residues in the CDR3. The chain's CDR3 is CASSLAVEEQYF. CDR3 bases: TGTGCCAGCAGCCTGGCAGTCGAAGAGCAGTACTTC.

This chain links TRBV24-1 with TRBJ1-1, with TRBD1 matching over 7 bases. This CDR3 has 14 amino acids. The junction had 6 bases not matched to a gene; V was cut back by 5 bases and J by 4 bases. CDR1 and CDR2 from the germline V gene are KGHDR and SFDVKD. Written as DNA, the CDR3 is TGTGCCACCAGTGGGAGGGACAGCGGCACTGAAGCTTTCTTT. It is translated as CATSGRDSGTEAFF.

The rearrangement links TRBV15 to TRBJ2-7; TRBD1 matches at 7 bases. Trimming took 3 bases from V and 1 from J; bases not matched to a gene: 6. Germline V gives CDR1 LNHNV, CDR2 YYDKDF (reference sequence). The CDR3 covers 15 residues. The CDR3 nucleotides read TGTGCCACCAGCAGGAAGGGACAGCTTTCCTACGAGCAGTACTTC. This sequence encodes CATSRKGQLSYEQYF.

This chain uses TRBV11-2 with TRBJ1-1, with 7 bases that match TRBD1. Germline V CDR1 and CDR2: SGHAT, FQNNGV. After removal of 2 bases from V and 4 bases from J, the junction contained 1 base not matched to a gene. The CDR3 is 13 amino acids. Here the CDR3 reads CASSLYRGTEAFF. CDR3 bases: TGTGCCAGCAGCTTATACAGGGGCACTGAAGCTTTCTTT.